These T cell receptor beta chains were read from a single sample in a study of blood T cell repertoires in COVID-19. Profiling relied on immunoSEQ multiplex PCR, and the TCRdb table lists in-frame clones only, not all of them. The table has under 300,000 clones, more than 75% seen once. Sequencing was carried out using PBMCs or T cells enriched from blood (not recorded which). These receptors all stem from a woman between 50 and 59 years old who had recovered from COVID-19. The CDR3 runs from the conserved cysteine through the conserved F or W.

>TRBV27|TRBJ2-6
CASTPGTGYVGANVLTF
>TRBV29-1|TRBJ2-7
CSVESPSGRRRQYF
>TRBV23-1|TRBJ1-5
CASSQSRAREPYSNQPQHF
>TRBV7-9|TRBJ1-2
CASSLEVDLGGYTF
>TRBV28|TRBJ2-1
CASSLYYNEQFF
>TRBV3-1/TRBV3-2|TRBJ1-4
CASSQGEGGGKLFF
>TRBV27|TRBJ2-4
CASSPGLAGVVTLAKNIQYF
>TRBV5-1|TRBJ1-3
CASSLFGTGGASGNTIYF
>TRBV30|TRBJ2-5
CAWRGRGRGFQETQYF
>TRBV24-1|TRBJ2-5
CATSSGTETQYF
>TRBV19|TRBJ2-7
CASSIPDRIYEQYF
>TRBV18|TRBJ2-1
CASSPPLPNSYNEQFF
>TRBV13|TRBJ1-1
CASSNRGPTEAFF
>TRBV9|TRBJ2-3
CASSPRWTGTVGRDTQYF
>TRBV6-5|TRBJ2-7
CASSRGTSGRLEQYF
>TRBV2|TRBJ2-2
CASSPRQPFTGELFF
>TRBV2|TRBJ1-5
CASSEVRGNQPQHF
>TRBV6-1|TRBJ2-5
CASSELQAQYF
>TRBV12-3/TRBV12-4|TRBJ2-3
CASSRERDTQYF
>TRBV5-6|TRBJ1-5
CASSLAGNQPQHF
>TRBV2|TRBJ1-2
CASSPQGSRGGYTF
>TRBV19|TRBJ2-7
CASSPRGRSYEQYF
>TRBV7-9|TRBJ1-2
CASSNRDSPNYGYTF
>TRBV2|TRBJ2-1
CASRGVGSYNEQFF
>TRBV2|TRBJ2-7
CASSEAGDTYEQYF
>TRBV4-2|TRBJ2-7
CASRISGVGSYEQYF
>TRBV10-3|TRBJ2-1
CAISESTSGSMANEQFF
>TRBV21-1|TRBJ2-3
CASSKVPVPGVTDTQYF
>TRBV7-2|TRBJ1-1
CASRRDIGEAFF
>TRBV5-4|TRBJ2-5
CASRSTSGSSETQYF
>TRBV5-6|TRBJ2-7
CASSRGGYEQYF
>TRBV19|TRBJ2-6
CASSPRLAGTSGANVLTF
>TRBV5-5|TRBJ2-1
CASSLKGLAGGPSYNEQFF
>TRBV5-6|TRBJ1-5
CASSRRGRDQPQHF
>TRBV2|TRBJ1-5
CASTTGSSNQPQHF
>TRBV7-6|TRBJ2-2
CASSKTRRLAGELFF
>TRBV7-9|TRBJ1-6
CASSAPGGGDSPLHF
>TRBV6-5|TRBJ2-7
CASSYSGLAGVYEQYF
>TRBV11-1|TRBJ2-1
CASSLGVAGGHNEQFF
>TRBV4-1|TRBJ2-7
CASSQVAGKISYEQYF
>TRBV24-1|TRBJ2-1
CATSDLPGLAGGNEQFF
>TRBV7-9|TRBJ2-3
CASSSGLAGLDTQYF
>TRBV19|TRBJ1-1
CASIQPPELGGTEAFF
>TRBV6-5|TRBJ2-7
CASIPTGGFYEQYF